Listed here are 32 T cell receptor beta chains from one sample, sequenced in a study of T-cell memory formation after mild COVID-19. MiXCR, applied by TCRdb to the 5' RACE reads, yields one record per CDR3 protein. The profile shows roughly 300,000 distinct CDR3 sequences, roughly an eighth of them singletons. The sequenced sample was PBMCs or a T cell subset sorted from them (not recorded which). These receptors were obtained from a man aged 18 to 30 who had mild COVID-19 (a few samples of this study predate the infection). Cell type and time point are not known.

The CDR3 is CASSYLGGPGYTF. CDR3 nucleotide sequence: TGTGCCAGCAGTTACTTGGGGGGCCCTGGCTACACCTTC. V and J are TRBV6-5 and TRBJ1-2, with a tentative D call TRBD1 (6 bases). V was shortened by 1 base and J by 7 bases, with 10 bases between the two germline ends. The CDR3 covers 13 residues. Germline CDR1 reads MNHEY; CDR2 reads SVGAGI.

This clonotype came up many times. The chain links TRBV30 to TRBJ2-5; 8 bases fit TRBD2. The CDR3 has 14 residues. Germline CDR1 is GTSNPN and CDR2 is SVGIG (reference sequence). The junction had 6 bases not matched to a gene; V was cut back by 2 bases and J by 4 bases. The CDR3 nucleotides are TGTGCCTGGAGTTTTAGCGGGGCCTCAGAGACCCAGTACTTC. Its translation: CAWSFSGASETQYF.

The V gene is TRBV7-9, the J gene TRBJ1-5, with D possibly being TRBD1 (6 bases). Germline V gene data show CDR1 as SEHNR and CDR2 as FQNEAQ (reference sequence). The CDR3 extends over 14 amino acids. Trimming left V 3 bases short and J 4 bases short, with 10 bases between. The CDR3 loop reads CASSFWDTNQPQHF. The CDR3 coding sequence is TGTGCCAGCAGCTTTTGGGACACGAATCAGCCCCAGCATTTT.

This clonotype was detected ten times or more. The gene calls are TRBV12-3 or TRBV12-4 and TRBJ2-1; perhaps TRBD2 as D (5 bases). The length of the CDR3 is 13 residues. V lost 3 bases to trimming and J lost 8 bases, with 11 bases between them. The CDR3 DNA sequence: TGTGCCAGCAGTTTTGGCGAGAGGGATGAGCAGTTCTTC. Translating it yields CASSFGERDEQFF.

The genes are TRBV7-2 and TRBJ2-7, with a weak D call TRBD2 (6 bases). V shed 5 bases and J shed 4 bases, with 9 bases lying between them. The germline CDR1 and CDR2 sequences are SGHTA and FQGNSA. This CDR3 comprises 12 residues. This chain's CDR3 is CASSPSGYEQYF. The CDR3 coding sequence is TGTGCCAGCAGCCCGAGCGGGTACGAGCAGTACTTC.

This clonotype was counted only a few times. The chain joins TRBV5-6 to TRBJ2-3; D tentatively fits TRBD1 or TRBD2 (6 bases each). V was pared by 6 bases and J by 2 bases, with 19 bases between. CDR3 size: 16 residues. Per germline, CDR1 SGHDT and CDR2 YYEEEE. As DNA, the CDR3 is TGTGCCAGCATCCACAGGAGGGCAGGGGACACAGATACGCAGTATTTT. Its translation: CASIHRRAGDTDTQYF.

The chain recombines TRBV7-9 with TRBJ2-5; a possible D gene is TRBD2 (6 bases). The V end lost 1 base, the J end lost 2 bases, and 11 bases lay between the germline ends. The CDR3 has 15 amino acids. CDR1 SEHNR and CDR2 FQNEAQ come from the germline V gene (reference sequence). The CDR3 DNA sequence: TGTGCCAGCAGCTTAGGAGCGGGCCCGCAAGAGACCCAGTACTTC. It encodes CASSLGAGPQETQYF.

The gene calls are TRBV4-3 and TRBJ1-3; unclear D gene. In germline, CDR1 is LGHNA, CDR2 YSLEER. The CDR3 runs 14 residues. Trimming cost V 5 bases and J 2 bases, with 10 bases left between them. This CDR3 is CASSYLTTGNTIYF. DNA for the CDR3: TGCGCCAGCAGCTATCTTACTACTGGAAACACCATATATTTT.

The chain joins TRBV20-1 to TRBJ1-5; tentative D call: TRBD1 (5 bases). The CDR3 is 14 residues long. Trimming shortened V by 6 bases and J by 5 bases, and 17 bases separated the two germline ends. Germline V gives CDR1 DFQATT, CDR2 SNEGSKA (reference sequence). The CDR3 coding sequence is TGCAGTGCCTTGGGGCCAGGGAACGATCAGCCCCAGCATTTT. Its protein is CSALGPGNDQPQHF.

The chain uses TRBV6-2 or TRBV6-3 and TRBJ2-7; D possibly corresponds to TRBD2 (5 bases). Trimming cost V 2 bases and J 2 bases, with 13 bases left between them. The CDR3 spans 15 residues. The germline gives CDR1 MNHEY, CDR2 SVGEGT. DNA of the CDR3: TGTGCCAGCAGTTACGGAGCTAGCCGGGCCTACGAGCAGTACGTC. Its protein is CASSYGASRAYEQYV.

This chain connects TRBV11-2 to TRBJ2-4, with TRBD1 identical over 8 bases. Germline CDR1 reads SGHAT; CDR2 reads FQNNGV. Germline trimming cut 4 bases from V and 0 bases from J; bases unmatched to any gene: 5. The CDR3 length is 16 residues. Here the CDR3 reads CASSSLRGLAKNIQYF. CDR3 nucleotide sequence: TGTGCCAGCAGCTCACTCAGGGGGCTAGCCAAAAACATTCAGTACTTC. Together with reference TRBV11-2 and TRBJ2-4, the CDR3 gives the full variable domain: EAGVAQSPRYKIIEKRQSVAFWCNPISGHATLYWYQQILGQGPKLLIQFQNNGVVDDSQLPKDRFSAERLKGVDSTLKIQPAKLEDSAVYLCASSSLRGLAKNIQYFGAGTRLSVL.

This clonotype was detected only a few times. V gene TRBV27 combines with J gene TRBJ2-2, with D tentatively TRBD1 (5 bases). Trimming pared 1 base from V and 1 base from J, leaving 10 bases between. The germline V gene has CDR1 MNHEY and CDR2 SMNVEV (reference sequence). The CDR3 sequence is 16 residues long. The CDR3 DNA follows: TGTGCCAGCAGTTTATGGGGTACAGGGAACACCGGGGAGCTGTTTTTT. It codes for CASSLWGTGNTGELFF.

The CDR3 DNA follows: TGTGCCAGCAGCGTAGGGGTCCGGGAAAACACTGAAGCTTTCTTT. It translates to CASSVGVRENTEAFF. V is TRBV9 and J is TRBJ1-1; D not resolved. Germline assignment: CDR1 SGDLS and CDR2 YYNGEE. The CDR3 spans 15 residues. V gave up 0 bases and J gave up 2 bases, with 11 bases separating them. Complete variable domain (other parts from reference TRBV9 and TRBJ1-1): DSGVTQTPKHLITATGQRVTLRCSPRSGDLSVYWYQQSLDQGLQFLIQYYNGEERAKGNILERFSAQQFPDLHSELNLSSLELGDSALYFCASSVGVRENTEAFFGQGTRLTVV.

This clonotype was picked up a small number of times. This sequence joins TRBV7-6 and TRBJ1-5; D may be TRBD1 (5 bases). The CDR3 has 13 amino acids. Germline CDR1 and CDR2: SGHVS and FNYEAQ. V dropped 5 bases and J dropped 5 bases, with 10 bases sitting between them. In DNA form, the CDR3 reads TGTGCCAGCAGCCGGGACGGTTATCAGCCCCAGCATTTT. This gives the protein CASSRDGYQPQHF.

This clonotype was seen more than once but under ten times. The chain recombines TRBV5-1 with TRBJ2-1; D is perhaps TRBD1 (7 bases). This CDR3 is built from 16 residues. V gave up 1 base and J gave up 8 bases, with 19 bases separating them. CDR1 SGHRS and CDR2 YFSETQ come from the germline V gene. CDR3 sequence (DNA): TGCGCCAGCAGCTTGCAGGGGGGTAATATCCACGATGAGCAGTTCTTC. This translates into CASSLQGGNIHDEQFF.

The chain is built from TRBV7-9 and TRBJ2-3; TRBD1 matches 9 bases. The germline V gene has CDR1 SEHNR and CDR2 FQNEAQ (reference sequence). V lost 1 base and J lost 1; bases outside the gene matches: 6. This CDR3 region has 17 residues. The CDR3 DNA follows: TGTGCCAGCAGCTTAGTCCTTAGGACAGGGGGCACAGATACGCAGTATTTT. Translated, it gives CASSLVLRTGGTDTQYF. The full variable domain, rest sourced from reference TRBV7-9 and TRBJ2-3, is DTGVSQNPRHKITKRGQNVTFRCDPISEHNRLYWYRQTLGQGPEFLTYFQNEAQLEKSRLLSDRFSAERPKGSFSTLEIQRTEQGDSAMYLCASSLVLRTGGTDTQYFGPGTRLTVL.

In this sample, this clonotype turned up a few times. The chain has TRBV2 and TRBJ2-1; tentative D call: TRBD1 (5 bases). CDR1 is SNHLY, CDR2 FYNNEI, per germline. The CDR3 runs 14 residues. Trimming shortened V by 4 bases and J by 5 bases, and 12 bases separated the two germline ends. Here the CDR3 DNA reads TGTGCCAGCAGTGGAAACGACAGAGACAATGAGCAGTTCTTC. Residues: CASSGNDRDNEQFF.

This clonotype was seen a handful of times. V usage is TRBV12-3 or TRBV12-4 and J usage is TRBJ1-3, with no clear D. The CDR3 loop spans 14 amino acids. Between the trimmed V and J ends, which lost 5 bases and 0 bases, there was a span of 8 bases. CDR3 protein: CASSPAGSGNTIYF. Here the CDR3 DNA reads TGTGCCAGCAGTCCTGCCGGCTCTGGAAACACCATATATTTT.

This clonotype came up a few times. This chain connects TRBV6-2 or TRBV6-3 to TRBJ2-3, with 10 bases lining up with TRBD2. The CDR3 has 15 amino acids. Germline V gene sequence: CDR1 MNHEY, CDR2 SVGEGT. Trimming removed 6 bases from V and 1 base from J; junction bases left unmatched: 4. The CDR3 spells CASRERGGRTDTQYF. The DNA for the CDR3 is TGTGCCAGCAGAGAGCGGGGGGGACGCACAGATACGCAGTATTTT.

The rearrangement uses TRBV28 and TRBJ1-6; D is unresolved. Trimming pared 6 bases from V and 14 bases from J, leaving 11 bases between. CDR3 length: 11 amino acids. Looked up from germline, CDR1 is MDHEN and CDR2 is SYDVKM. The CDR3 DNA follows: TGTGCCAGCAGCCGACTGGGTTCCCTCCACTTT. As protein: CASSRLGSLHF.

As to this clonotype: A much larger clone sits a single nucleotide away, making a read error possible. J is TRBJ2-3 and V is TRBV11-2; D is perhaps TRBD1 or TRBD2 (5 bases each). Germline CDR1 SGHAT, CDR2 FQNNGV. This CDR3 comprises 16 residues. Trimming took 4 bases from V and 8 from J, leaving 22 bases between them. The CDR3 reads CASSSFRDPPPGTQYF. For the CDR3, the DNA is TGTGCCAGCAGCTCCTTCCGGGACCCCCCGCCAGGTACGCAGTATTTT.

The chain employs TRBV6-1 and TRBJ1-1; D may be TRBD1 (5 bases). V shed 0 bases and J shed 4 bases, with 15 bases lying between them. This CDR3 has 16 residues. Germline CDR1 MNHNS, CDR2 SASEGT. The CDR3, as DNA: TGTGCCAGCAGTGAAGCCCTGGGACCGTTCTCCACTGAAGCTTTCTTT. Amino acid sequence: CASSEALGPFSTEAFF.

CDR3 amino acids: CAATGLATDTQYF. CDR3 nucleotide sequence: TGTGCCGCAACGGGACTAGCAACAGATACGCAGTATTTT. This chain joins TRBV10-3 and TRBJ2-3; 9 bases are a match to TRBD2. The V and J ends lost 11 bases and 3 bases, in that order; junction bases with no gene match: 6. The CDR3 contains 13 residues. Germline assignment: CDR1 ENHRY and CDR2 SYGVKD.

CDR3 loop: CASSLMDSGDYEQYF. DNA for the CDR3: TGTGCCAGCAGCTTAATGGATAGCGGGGACTACGAGCAGTACTTC. J is TRBJ2-7 and V is TRBV7-6; 8 nucleotides agree with TRBD2. Germline CDR1 reads SGHVS; CDR2 reads FNYEAQ. The CDR3 has 15 residues. V was clipped by 2 bases and J by 3 bases; unmatched bases: 6.

The V call is TRBV2, the J call TRBJ2-1; 8 positions agree with TRBD2. V shed 3 bases and J 0 bases; nucleotides not matched to a gene: 10. The CDR3 totals 18 residues. Germline values: CDR1 SNHLY, CDR2 FYNNEI. CDR3 residues: CASSEIRGGRSSYNEQFF. The CDR3 region has the DNA TGTGCCAGCAGTGAGATCCGGGGGGGCAGGAGCTCCTACAATGAGCAGTTCTTC.

The CDR3 reads CSVDSYYGYTF. DNA for the CDR3: TGCAGCGTTGACAGTTACTATGGCTACACCTTC. This sequence joins TRBV29-1 and TRBJ1-2; D is unclear. Germline V gene data show CDR1 as SQVTM and CDR2 as ANQGSEA. The CDR3 is made up of 11 amino acids. Deletions cut 3 bases from V and 3 bases from J, with 5 bases between.

There are a few counts of this clonotype. This chain joins TRBV12-3 or TRBV12-4 and TRBJ2-3; no definite D call. V was shortened by 4 bases and J by 5 bases, with 4 bases between the two germline ends. The CDR3 contains 11 residues. DNA of the CDR3: TGTGCCAGCAGTTGGAAAGATACGCAGTATTTT. Protein: CASSWKDTQYF.

The chain combines TRBV6-2 or TRBV6-3 with TRBJ2-5; TRBD1 matches 8 bases. With 5 bases clipped from V and 0 bases from J, the junction kept 8 bases outside the gene matches. The CDR3 runs 16 residues. Germline V gives CDR1 MNHEY, CDR2 SVGEGT. The CDR3 DNA reads as TGTGCCAGCAGTCCACGGACAGGGCTGTACCAAGAGACCCAGTACTTC. Protein product: CASSPRTGLYQETQYF.

This chain joins TRBV30 and TRBJ2-1; D is ambiguous. The germline V gene encodes CDR1 GTSNPN and CDR2 SVGIG (reference sequence). The ends were cut back, 5 bases at V and 11 bases at J, with 19 bases in the middle. CDR3 size: 13 residues. The CDR3 spells CAWGRQAPAKQFF. CDR3 in DNA: TGTGCCTGGGGGCGGCAGGCTCCTGCAAAGCAGTTCTTC.

The chain links TRBV6-5 to TRBJ1-1; possibly TRBD1 for D (5 bases). CDR1 and CDR2 from the germline V gene are MNHEY and SVGAGI. The CDR3 loop spans 19 amino acids. Trimming stripped 7 bases from V and 3 bases from J, with 30 bases between. The CDR3 DNA follows: TGTGCCAGCAAACCACACCTCTATGGGCTTACCTTGGGGGACACTGAAGCTTTCTTT. Its protein product is CASKPHLYGLTLGDTEAFF.

This clonotype was detected only a few times. This chain connects TRBV27 to TRBJ1-2, with D possibly TRBD1 on 5 matching bases. This CDR3 comprises 14 residues. Germline V lookup: CDR1 MNHEY, CDR2 SMNVEV (reference sequence). The V end lost 0 bases, the J end lost 6 bases, and 11 bases lay between the germline ends. As DNA, the CDR3 is TGTGCCAGCAGTTTATCTAGTCCAGGGAATGGCTACACCTTC. It is translated as CASSLSSPGNGYTF.

This clonotype turned up a few times. This chain connects TRBV7-2 to TRBJ2-3; TRBD2 aligns across 7 bases. Germline CDR1 and CDR2: SGHTA and FQGNSA. This CDR3 has 14 amino acids. J gave up 3 bases and V 8 bases, and 8 bases lay outside the gene matches. CDR3 region: CASPGGSGTDTQYF. The CDR3 nucleotides are TGTGCCAGCCCCGGTGGTAGCGGGACAGATACGCAGTATTTT.